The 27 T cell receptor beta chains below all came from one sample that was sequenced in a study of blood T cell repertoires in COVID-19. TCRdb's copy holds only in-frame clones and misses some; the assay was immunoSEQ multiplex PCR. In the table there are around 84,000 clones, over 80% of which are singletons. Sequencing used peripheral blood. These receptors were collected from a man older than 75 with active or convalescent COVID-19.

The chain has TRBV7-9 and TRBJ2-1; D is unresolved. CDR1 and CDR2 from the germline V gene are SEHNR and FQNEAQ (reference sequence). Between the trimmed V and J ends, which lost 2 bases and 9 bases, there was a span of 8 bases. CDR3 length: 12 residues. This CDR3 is CASSLLDPEQFF. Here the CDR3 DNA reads TGTGCCAGCAGCTTACTAGACCCTGAGCAGTTCTTC.

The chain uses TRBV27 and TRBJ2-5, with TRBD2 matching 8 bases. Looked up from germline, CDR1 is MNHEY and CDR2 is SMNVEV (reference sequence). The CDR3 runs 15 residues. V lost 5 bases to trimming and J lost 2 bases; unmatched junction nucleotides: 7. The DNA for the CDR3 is TGTGCCAGCAGTCCGCCCGGGACTAGACAAGAGACCCAGTACTTC. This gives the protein CASSPPGTRQETQYF.

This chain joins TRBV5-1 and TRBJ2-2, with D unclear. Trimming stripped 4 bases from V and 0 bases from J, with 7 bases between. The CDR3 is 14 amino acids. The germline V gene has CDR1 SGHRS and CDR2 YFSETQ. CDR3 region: CASSTTPNTGELFF. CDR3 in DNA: TGCGCCAGCAGCACGACACCGAACACCGGGGAGCTGTTTTTT.

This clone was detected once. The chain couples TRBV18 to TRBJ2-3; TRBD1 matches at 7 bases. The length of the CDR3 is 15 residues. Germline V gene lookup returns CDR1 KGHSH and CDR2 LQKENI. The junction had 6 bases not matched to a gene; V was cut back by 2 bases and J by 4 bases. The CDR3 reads CASSPATGQADTQYF. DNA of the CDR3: TGTGCCAGCTCACCAGCGACAGGGCAGGCAGATACGCAGTATTTT.

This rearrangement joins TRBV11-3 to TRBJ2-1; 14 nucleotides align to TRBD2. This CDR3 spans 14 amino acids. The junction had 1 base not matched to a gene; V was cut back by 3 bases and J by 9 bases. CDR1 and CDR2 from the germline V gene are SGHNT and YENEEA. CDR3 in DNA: TGTGCCAGCAGCTTGGGACTAGCGGGAGTTGAGCAGTTCTTC. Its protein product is CASSLGLAGVEQFF.

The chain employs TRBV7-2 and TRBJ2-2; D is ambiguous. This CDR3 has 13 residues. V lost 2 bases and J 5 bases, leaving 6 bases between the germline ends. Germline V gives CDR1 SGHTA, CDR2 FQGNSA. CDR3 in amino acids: CASSLRRTGELFF. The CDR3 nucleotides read TGTGCCAGCAGCTTAAGGAGAACCGGGGAGCTGTTTTTT.

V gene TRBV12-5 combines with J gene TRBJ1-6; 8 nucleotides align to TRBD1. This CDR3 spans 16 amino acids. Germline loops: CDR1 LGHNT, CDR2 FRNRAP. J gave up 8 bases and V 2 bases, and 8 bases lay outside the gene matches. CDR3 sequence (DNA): TGTGCTAGTGGTTTGATAGGACAGGGTGGGCATTCACCCCTCCACTTT. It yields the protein CASGLIGQGGHSPLHF.

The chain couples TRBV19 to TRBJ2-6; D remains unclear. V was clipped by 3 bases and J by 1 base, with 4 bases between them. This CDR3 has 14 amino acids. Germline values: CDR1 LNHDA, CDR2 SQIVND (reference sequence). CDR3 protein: CASSIVSGANVLTF. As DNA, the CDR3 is TGTGCCAGTAGTATCGTATCTGGGGCCAACGTCCTGACTTTC.

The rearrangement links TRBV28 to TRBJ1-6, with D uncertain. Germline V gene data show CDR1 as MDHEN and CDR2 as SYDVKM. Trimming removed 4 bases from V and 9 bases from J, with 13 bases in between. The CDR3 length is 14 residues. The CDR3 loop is CASSYRVRGSPLHF. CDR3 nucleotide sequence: TGTGCCAGCAGTTACCGGGTGAGAGGTTCACCCCTCCACTTT.

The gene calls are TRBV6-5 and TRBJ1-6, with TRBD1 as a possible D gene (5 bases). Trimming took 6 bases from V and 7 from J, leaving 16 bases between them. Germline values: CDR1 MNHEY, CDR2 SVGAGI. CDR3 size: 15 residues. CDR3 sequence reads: CASRGRQYRNSPLHF. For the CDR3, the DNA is TGTGCCAGCAGGGGTCGACAGTATCGCAATTCACCCCTCCACTTT.

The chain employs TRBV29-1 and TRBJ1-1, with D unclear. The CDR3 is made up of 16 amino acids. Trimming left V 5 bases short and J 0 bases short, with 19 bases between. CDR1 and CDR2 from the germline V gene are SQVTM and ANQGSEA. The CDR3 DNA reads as TGCAGCGTTTCCCCCCTCCCCAGGCGAATGAACACTGAAGCTTTCTTT. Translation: CSVSPLPRRMNTEAFF.

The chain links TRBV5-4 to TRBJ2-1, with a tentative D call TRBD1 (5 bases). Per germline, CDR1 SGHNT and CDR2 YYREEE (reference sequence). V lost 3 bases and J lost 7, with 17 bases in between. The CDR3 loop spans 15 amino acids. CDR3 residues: CASSSGRGSQNEQFF. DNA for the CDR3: TGTGCCAGCAGCTCTGGTAGGGGATCACAGAATGAGCAGTTCTTC.

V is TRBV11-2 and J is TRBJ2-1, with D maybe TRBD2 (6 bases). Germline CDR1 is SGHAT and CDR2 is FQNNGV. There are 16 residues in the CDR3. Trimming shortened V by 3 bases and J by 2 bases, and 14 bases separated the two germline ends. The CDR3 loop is CASSLTLGGAYNEQFF. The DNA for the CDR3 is TGTGCCAGCAGCTTGACGTTGGGGGGAGCCTACAATGAGCAGTTCTTC.

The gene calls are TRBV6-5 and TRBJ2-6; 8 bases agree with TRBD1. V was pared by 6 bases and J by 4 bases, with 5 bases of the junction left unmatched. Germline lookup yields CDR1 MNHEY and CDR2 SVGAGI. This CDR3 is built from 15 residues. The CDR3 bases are TGTGCCAGCAGCCAGGACAGGGTCGGGGCCAACGTCCTGACTTTC. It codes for CASSQDRVGANVLTF.

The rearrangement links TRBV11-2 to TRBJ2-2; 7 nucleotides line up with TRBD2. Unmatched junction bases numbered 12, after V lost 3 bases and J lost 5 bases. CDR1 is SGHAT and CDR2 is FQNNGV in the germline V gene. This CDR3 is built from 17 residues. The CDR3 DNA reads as TGTGCCAGCAGCTTCCGAACCCTAGCGGCAAAAACCGGGGAGCTGTTTTTT. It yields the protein CASSFRTLAAKTGELFF. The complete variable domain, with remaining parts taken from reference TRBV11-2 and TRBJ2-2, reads EAGVAQSPRYKIIEKRQSVAFWCNPISGHATLYWYQQILGQGPKLLIQFQNNGVVDDSQLPKDRFSAERLKGVDSTLKIQPAKLEDSAVYLCASSFRTLAAKTGELFFGEGSRLTVL.

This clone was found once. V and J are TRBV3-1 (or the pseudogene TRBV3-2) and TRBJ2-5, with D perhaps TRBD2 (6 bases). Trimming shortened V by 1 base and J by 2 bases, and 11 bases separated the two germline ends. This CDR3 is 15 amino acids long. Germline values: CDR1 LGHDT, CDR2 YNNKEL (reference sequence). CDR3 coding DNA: TGTGCCAGCAGCCAAGTGGGACTCCAACAAGAGACCCAGTACTTC. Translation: CASSQVGLQQETQYF.

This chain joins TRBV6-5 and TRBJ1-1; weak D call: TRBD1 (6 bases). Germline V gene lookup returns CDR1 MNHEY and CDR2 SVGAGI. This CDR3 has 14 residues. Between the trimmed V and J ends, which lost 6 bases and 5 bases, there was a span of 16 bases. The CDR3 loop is CASRLTGPWTEAFF. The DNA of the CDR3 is TGTGCCAGCAGGCTGACAGGTCCGTGGACTGAAGCTTTCTTT.

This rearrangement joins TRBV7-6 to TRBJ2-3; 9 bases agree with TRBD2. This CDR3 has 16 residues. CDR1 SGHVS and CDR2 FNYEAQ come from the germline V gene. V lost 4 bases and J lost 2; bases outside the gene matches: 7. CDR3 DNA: TGTGCCAGCAGCTCACCTAGCGGGGAAAACACAGATACGCAGTATTTT. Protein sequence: CASSSPSGENTDTQYF.

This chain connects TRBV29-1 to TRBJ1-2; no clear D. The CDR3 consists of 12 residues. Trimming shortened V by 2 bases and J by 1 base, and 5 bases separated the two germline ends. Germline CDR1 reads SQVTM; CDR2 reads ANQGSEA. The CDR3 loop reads CSVETVNYGYTF. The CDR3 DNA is TGCAGCGTTGAAACAGTTAACTATGGCTACACCTTC.

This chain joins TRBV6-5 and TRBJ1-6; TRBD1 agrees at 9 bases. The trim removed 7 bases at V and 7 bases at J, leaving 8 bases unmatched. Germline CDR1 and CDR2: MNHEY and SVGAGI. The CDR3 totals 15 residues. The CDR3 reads CASKGQGVWNSPLHF. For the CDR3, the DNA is TGTGCCAGCAAGGGACAGGGAGTTTGGAATTCACCCCTCCACTTT.

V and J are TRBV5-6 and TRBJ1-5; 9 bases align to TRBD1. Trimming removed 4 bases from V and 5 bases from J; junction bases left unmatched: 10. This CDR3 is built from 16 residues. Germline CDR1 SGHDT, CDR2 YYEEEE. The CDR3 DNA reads TGTGCCAGCAGCGGGGGGACAGGGATCGGCGATCAGCCCCAGCATTTT. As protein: CASSGGTGIGDQPQHF.

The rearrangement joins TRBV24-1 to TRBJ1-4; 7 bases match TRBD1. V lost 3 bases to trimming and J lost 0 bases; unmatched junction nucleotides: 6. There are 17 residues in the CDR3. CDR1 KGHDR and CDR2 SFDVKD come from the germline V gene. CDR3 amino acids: CATSDSGQAATNEKLFF. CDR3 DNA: TGTGCCACCAGTGATAGTGGACAGGCCGCAACTAATGAAAAACTGTTTTTT.

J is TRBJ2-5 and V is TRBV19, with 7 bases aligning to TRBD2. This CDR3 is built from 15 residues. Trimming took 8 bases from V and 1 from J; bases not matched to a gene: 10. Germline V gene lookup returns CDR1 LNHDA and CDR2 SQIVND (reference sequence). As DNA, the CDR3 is TGTGCCAGTGGCCCGGTCGGGGGGTTCCAAGAGACCCAGTACTTC. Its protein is CASGPVGGFQETQYF.

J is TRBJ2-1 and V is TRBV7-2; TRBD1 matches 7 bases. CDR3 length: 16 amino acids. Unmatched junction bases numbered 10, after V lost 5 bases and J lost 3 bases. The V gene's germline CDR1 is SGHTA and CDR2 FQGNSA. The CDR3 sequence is CASSPQGGLGYNEQFF. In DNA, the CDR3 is TGTGCCAGCAGCCCTCAAGGGGGCCTAGGCTACAATGAGCAGTTCTTC.

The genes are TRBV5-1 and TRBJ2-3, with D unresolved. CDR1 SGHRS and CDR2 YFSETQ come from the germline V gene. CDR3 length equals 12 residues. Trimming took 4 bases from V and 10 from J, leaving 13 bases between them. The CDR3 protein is CASSPDRLAQYF. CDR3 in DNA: TGCGCCAGCAGCCCTGACCGACTCGCGCAGTATTTT.

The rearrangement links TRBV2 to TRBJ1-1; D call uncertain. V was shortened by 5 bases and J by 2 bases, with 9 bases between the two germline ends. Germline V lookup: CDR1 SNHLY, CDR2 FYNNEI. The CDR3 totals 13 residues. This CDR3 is CASSRAGNTEAFF. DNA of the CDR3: TGTGCCAGCAGTAGAGCAGGAAACACTGAAGCTTTCTTT.

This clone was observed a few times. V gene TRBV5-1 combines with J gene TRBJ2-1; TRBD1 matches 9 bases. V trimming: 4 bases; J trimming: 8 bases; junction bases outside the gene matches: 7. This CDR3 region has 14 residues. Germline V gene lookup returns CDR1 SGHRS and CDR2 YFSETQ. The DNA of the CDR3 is TGCGCCAGCAGCCTGGGACAGGGAATGGATGAGCAGTTCTTC. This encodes CASSLGQGMDEQFF.